Listed here are 9 T cell receptor beta chains from one sample, sequenced in a study of blood T cell repertoires in COVID-19. Here immunoSEQ multiplex PCR was the method, and the copy in TCRdb shows in-frame clones only, minus some. The table shows about 140,000 clones, with more than 65% occurring only once. Specimen: peripheral blood. The receptor set was obtained from a man aged 55 to 70 with acute or convalescent COVID-19.

The genes are TRBV5-8 and TRBJ2-3; TRBD2 agrees at 10 bases. The CDR3 runs to 15 residues. Germline loops: CDR1 SGHTS, CDR2 YDEGEE. V trimming: 4 bases; J trimming: 2 bases; junction bases outside the gene matches: 4. The DNA for the CDR3 is TGTGCCAGCAGCCCCGGACTAGCGGACACAGATACGCAGTATTTT. Translated, it gives CASSPGLADTDTQYF.

V and J are TRBV19 and TRBJ1-5, with D tentatively TRBD1 (5 bases). The length of the CDR3 is 13 residues. V lost 2 bases to trimming and J lost 6 bases, with 8 bases between them. Germline V gene data show CDR1 as LNHDA and CDR2 as SQIVND (reference sequence). The CDR3 nucleotides read TGTGCCAGTAGTATAAGGGGAGGTCAGCCCCAGCATTTT. Its translation: CASSIRGGQPQHF.

The V gene is TRBV28, the J gene TRBJ1-5; 7 bases align to TRBD1. V gave up 5 bases and J gave up 4 bases; unmatched junction bases: 8. Germline assignment: CDR1 MDHEN and CDR2 SYDVKM. This CDR3 has 15 amino acids. The CDR3 sequence is CASSTTTGRNQPQHF. CDR3 nucleotide sequence: TGTGCCAGCAGTACGACGACAGGGAGGAATCAGCCCCAGCATTTT.

This clone has a handful of counts. V usage is TRBV5-1 and J usage is TRBJ1-3; a weak D match, TRBD1 (6 bases). V gave up 1 base and J gave up 4 bases, with 9 bases separating them. Germline V gene data show CDR1 as SGHRS and CDR2 as YFSETQ. CDR3 size: 14 residues. The CDR3 spells CASSLTGYGNTIYF. The CDR3 DNA is TGCGCCAGCAGCTTGACAGGGTACGGAAACACCATATATTTT.

The chain employs TRBV5-1 and TRBJ2-3; TRBD2 aligns across 7 bases. CDR1 is SGHRS, CDR2 YFSETQ, per germline. J was trimmed by 6 bases and V by 0 bases; bases with no gene match: 7. This CDR3 is 15 amino acids long. This CDR3 is CASSLEGAGADTQYF. CDR3 in DNA: TGCGCCAGCAGCTTGGAAGGCGCGGGAGCCGATACGCAGTATTTT.

The chain recombines TRBV7-8 with TRBJ2-7; 11 positions match TRBD2. V was pared by 5 bases and J by 3 bases, with 15 bases of the junction left unmatched. The CDR3 has 18 residues. From germline, CDR1 is SGHVS and CDR2 FQNEAQ. CDR3: CASSQILGLAGAYYEQYF. The CDR3 DNA sequence: TGTGCCAGCAGCCAAATCCTTGGACTAGCGGGTGCCTACTACGAGCAGTACTTC.

CDR3 sequence: CASSLRGGDARLGYTF. DNA for the CDR3: TGTGCCAGCAGCTTACGGGGTGGGGATGCCCGTTTGGGCTACACCTTC. The rearrangement uses TRBV7-8 and TRBJ1-2; D gene ambiguous. Germline V CDR1 and CDR2: SGHVS, FQNEAQ. This CDR3 is built from 16 residues. V was trimmed by 2 bases and J by 8 bases, leaving 21 bases between them.

The chain uses TRBV19 and TRBJ2-1; D is possibly TRBD1 (6 bases). The germline V and J ends were trimmed by 3 bases and 3 bases, with 24 bases remaining between them. The CDR3 spans 19 residues. CDR1 LNHDA and CDR2 SQIVND come from the germline V gene (reference sequence). CDR3 bases: TGTGCCAGTAGTATTACGGTCGGGGACATCTATGGGGTCTACAATGAGCAGTTCTTC. It translates to CASSITVGDIYGVYNEQFF.

This clone is a singleton in its sample. The chain links TRBV6-4 to TRBJ2-1; 8 bases line up with TRBD2. V lost 2 bases to trimming and J lost 8 bases; unmatched junction nucleotides: 8. The CDR3 contains 15 residues. Germline V gene lookup returns CDR1 MRHNA and CDR2 SNTAGT. The CDR3 nucleotides read TGTGCCAGCAGTGACGTGGGACTAGGGGAGGATGAGCAGTTCTTC. Translation gives CASSDVGLGEDEQFF.